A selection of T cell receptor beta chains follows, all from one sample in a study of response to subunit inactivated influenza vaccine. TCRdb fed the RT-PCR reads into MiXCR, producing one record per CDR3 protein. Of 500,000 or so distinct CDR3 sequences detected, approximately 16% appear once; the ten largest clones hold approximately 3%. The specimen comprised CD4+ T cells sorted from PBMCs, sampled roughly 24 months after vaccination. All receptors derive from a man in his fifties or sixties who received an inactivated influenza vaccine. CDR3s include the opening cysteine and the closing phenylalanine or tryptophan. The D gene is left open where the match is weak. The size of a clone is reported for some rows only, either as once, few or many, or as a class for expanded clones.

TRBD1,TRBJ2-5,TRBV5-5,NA,TGTGCCAGCAGCTTGCGGACGGGACAGGGGCGAGAGACCCAGTACTTC,CASSLRTGQGRETQYF
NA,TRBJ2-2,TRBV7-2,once,TGTGCCAGCAGCCCCGTGGTGGCCGCCGGGGAGCTGTTTTTT,CASSPVVAAGELFF
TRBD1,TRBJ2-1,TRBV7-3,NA,TGTGCCAGCAGCATGGGACAGACCTCCTACAATGAGCAGTTCTTC,CASSMGQTSYNEQFF
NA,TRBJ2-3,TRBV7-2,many,TGTGCCAGCAGCTTAGGAGTAGCAACAGATACGCAGTATTTT,CASSLGVATDTQYF
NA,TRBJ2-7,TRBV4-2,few,TGTGCCAGCAGCCCCGACCCCGGGGTTTCCTACGAGCAGTACTTC,CASSPDPGVSYEQYF
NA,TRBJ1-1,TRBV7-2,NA,TGTGCCAGCAGCTTACCCTCAGGGGCTGAAGCTTTCTTT,CASSLPSGAEAFF
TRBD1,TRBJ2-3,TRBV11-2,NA,TGTGCCAGCAGACCAGGGACAGGGGGCCTCCTGAGCACAGATACGCAGTATTTT,CASRPGTGGLLSTDTQYF
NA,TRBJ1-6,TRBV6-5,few,TGTGCCAGCAGTTACATGTTCTGGGAACAGCAGGATAATTCACCCCTCCACTTT,CASSYMFWEQQDNSPLHF
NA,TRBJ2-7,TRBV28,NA,TGTGCCAGCATCCCCGGCCTAGCTACCTACGAGCAGTACTTC,CASIPGLATYEQYF
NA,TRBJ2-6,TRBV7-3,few,TGTGCCAGCAGCTTAGATAGCAGCTCTGGGGCCAACGTCCTGACTTTC,CASSLDSSSGANVLTF
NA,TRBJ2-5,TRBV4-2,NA,TGTGCCAGCAGCCAGTCGGCTTGGGAGACCCAGTACTTC,CASSQSAWETQYF
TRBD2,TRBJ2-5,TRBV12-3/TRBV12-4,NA,TGTGCCAGCAGCCGGGGGACTAGTGGGCAAGAGACCCAGTACTTC,CASSRGTSGQETQYF
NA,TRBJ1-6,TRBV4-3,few,TGCGCCAGCAGCCAAGGGAACCTTGGGAGGGCATATAATTCACCCCTCCACTTT,CASSQGNLGRAYNSPLHF
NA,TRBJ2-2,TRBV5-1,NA,TGCGCCAGCACTGCTACCGGGGAGCTGTTTTTT,CASTATGELFF
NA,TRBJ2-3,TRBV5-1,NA,TGCGCCAGCAGCGCCTCGGGCGACCGCACAGATACGCAGTATTTT,CASSASGDRTDTQYF
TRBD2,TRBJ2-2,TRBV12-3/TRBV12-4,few,TGTGCCAGCATCATAGGAACTAGCGGGAGTATAGTTACCGGGGAGCTGTTTTTT,CASIIGTSGSIVTGELFF
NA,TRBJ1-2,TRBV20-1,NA,TGCAGTGCTAGTGAAACAGGGACCTATGGCTACACCTTC,CSASETGTYGYTF
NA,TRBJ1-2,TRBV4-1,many,TGCGCCAGCAGCCAAGATATGGGGGGATCGCTTCATGGCTACACCTTC,CASSQDMGGSLHGYTF
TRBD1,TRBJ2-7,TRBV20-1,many,TGCAGTGCTAGAGAACAGGACAGGGGGGGTCGGGAGCAGTACTTC,CSAREQDRGGREQYF
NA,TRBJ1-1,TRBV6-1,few,TGTGCCAGCAGGGCCGACAGGAACCCGAACACTGAAGCTTTCTTT,CASRADRNPNTEAFF
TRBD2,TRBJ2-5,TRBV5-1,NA,TGCGCCAGCAGCCGCACCGGGACTATAGGGGTCGGAGAGACCCAGTACTTC,CASSRTGTIGVGETQYF
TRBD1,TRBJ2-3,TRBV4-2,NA,TGTGCCAGCAGCCAATTAGGGACAGGTCAGAGGGATACGCAGTATTTT,CASSQLGTGQRDTQYF
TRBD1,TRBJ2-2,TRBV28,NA,TGTGCCAGCAGTCGGGACAGGGCGGCCGGGGAGCTGTTTTTT,CASSRDRAAGELFF
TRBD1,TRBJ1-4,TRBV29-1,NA,TGCAGTGTTAGAACAGGGGGCAATGAAAAACTGTTTTTT,CSVRTGGNEKLFF
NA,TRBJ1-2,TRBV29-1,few,TGCAGCGTTGTAGGCGGCGCCTATGGCTACACCTTC,CSVVGGAYGYTF
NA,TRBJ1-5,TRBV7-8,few,TGTGCCAGCAGCTTAGGTCGTGGACATCAGCCCCAGCATTTT,CASSLGRGHQPQHF
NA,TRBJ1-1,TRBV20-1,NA,TGCAGTGCTAGAGGAAATGGGGTATGGGTCGCTGAAGCTTTCTTT,CSARGNGVWVAEAFF
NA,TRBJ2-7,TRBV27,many,TGTGCCAGCAGTTTGGACTCCAGCTCGTGGGACGAGCAGTACTTC,CASSLDSSSWDEQYF
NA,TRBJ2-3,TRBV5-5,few,TGTGCCAGCAGCTTGGCCGAGCGGCCCACAGATACGCAGTATTTT,CASSLAERPTDTQYF
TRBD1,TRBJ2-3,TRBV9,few,TGTGCCAGCAGGGAAAGGGGGCTAAGCACAGATACGCAGTATTTT,CASRERGLSTDTQYF
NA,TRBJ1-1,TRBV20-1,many,TGCAGTGCTAGAGACAGGTCCAACCCCATGAACACTGAAGCTTTCTTT,CSARDRSNPMNTEAFF
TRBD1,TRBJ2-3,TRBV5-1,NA,TGCGCCAGCAGCTTATCGGGACAGGGATCAGATACGCAGTATTTT,CASSLSGQGSDTQYF
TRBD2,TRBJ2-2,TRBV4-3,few,TGCGCCAGCAGCCAAGAGACTAGCGGGGCCAACACCGGGGAGCTGTTTTTT,CASSQETSGANTGELFF
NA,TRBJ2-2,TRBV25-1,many,TGTGCCAGCAGGGAGACGGGCCAAACCGGGGAGCTGTTTTTT,CASRETGQTGELFF
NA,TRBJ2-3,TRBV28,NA,TGTGCCAGCAGTTTTCCTGCAAGGGAGCAGTATTTT,CASSFPAREQYF
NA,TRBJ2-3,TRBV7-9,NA,TGTGCCAGCAGCTTAGTACTTGTCACAGATACGCAGTATTTT,CASSLVLVTDTQYF
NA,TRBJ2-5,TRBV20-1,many,TGCAGTGCTAGAGACCTTGGAGAAGAGACCCAGTACTTC,CSARDLGEETQYF
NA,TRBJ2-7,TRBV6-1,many,TGTGCCAGCAGCCCCGAGGGGGACCACGAGCAGTACTTC,CASSPEGDHEQYF
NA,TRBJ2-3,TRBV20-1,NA,TGCAGTGCTAGAGATCCGAAGACTTCCACCATCAGCACAGATACGCATTATTTT,CSARDPKTSTISTDTHYF
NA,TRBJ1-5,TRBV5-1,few,TGCGCCAGCAGCTTGGGTCTAGCGTCGAGCGGTAGCAATCAGCCCCAGCATTTT,CASSLGLASSGSNQPQHF
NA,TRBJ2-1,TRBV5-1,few,TGCGCCAGCAGCTCTGATGGGTCCTCCTACAATGAGCAGTTCTTC,CASSSDGSSYNEQFF
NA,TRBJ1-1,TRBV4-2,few,TGTGCCAGCAGCTCGAGGGACATGGGTGTTAGGGGGACTGAAGCTTTCTTT,CASSSRDMGVRGTEAFF
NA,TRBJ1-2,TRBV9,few,TGTGCCAGCAGCGTAGCTATTGGCAGGGCCTATGGCTACACCTTC,CASSVAIGRAYGYTF
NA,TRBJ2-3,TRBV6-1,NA,TGTGCCAGCAGCCCCCATTCACGGGATACGCAGTATTTT,CASSPHSRDTQYF
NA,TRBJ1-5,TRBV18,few,TGTGCCAGCTCACCCGCCCCGGAGCAGCCCCAGCATTTT,CASSPAPEQPQHF
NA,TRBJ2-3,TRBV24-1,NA,TGTGCCACCGCCTCGCCCCTGGGGCAGGGTCATAGCACAGATACGCAGTATTTT,CATASPLGQGHSTDTQYF
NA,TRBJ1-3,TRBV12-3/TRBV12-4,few,TGTGCCAGCAGGGTTCAGGGAAACACCATATATTTT,CASRVQGNTIYF
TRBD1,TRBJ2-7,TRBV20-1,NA,TGCAGTGCTAGTTTGCGACAGGGATACGAGCAGTACTTC,CSASLRQGYEQYF
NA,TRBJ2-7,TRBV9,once,TGTGCCAGCAGCGTAGATTCCCGGGACGAGCAGTACTTC,CASSVDSRDEQYF
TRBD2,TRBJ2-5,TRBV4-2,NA,TGTGCCAGCAGCCAAGGGACTAGGTGGTGGGAGACCCAGTACTTC,CASSQGTRWWETQYF
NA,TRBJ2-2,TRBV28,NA,TGTGCCAGCAGTTTATTCGCAGCGGGGAACACCGGGGAGCTGTTTTTT,CASSLFAAGNTGELFF
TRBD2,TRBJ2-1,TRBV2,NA,TGTGCCAGCAGTGAATTTGGGACTAGCGGATACAATGAGCAGTTCTTC,CASSEFGTSGYNEQFF